A single sample is the source of the 27 T cell receptor beta chains below, sequenced in a study of a mutant IDH1 vaccine in newly diagnosed glioma (dated by TCRdb to about 2021). The sample's time point, from its label and the paper: baseline, week 1 (first vaccination visit). Explained via the paper, the treatment or condition label denotes: pre-vaccination baseline after standard-of-care therapy. Receptor amplification or capture employed the immunoSEQ multiplex PCR assay. TCRdb limited this immuneACCESS table to in-frame rearrangements with V and J called. A share of clones is missing; checked studies link under half to unresolved V genes, and the rest is unexplained. This sample holds about 70,000 clones; 65% to 85% were observed only once. The ten top clones hold under 6% of the sample. This specimen was peripheral blood mononuclear cells (PBMCs), taken from a glioma patient treated with radiotherapy, temozolomide or both. The receptors come from a woman aged 18-30 years with glioma. Some clones in this sample may be carry-over from other donors' samples.

The V gene is TRBV6-5, the J gene TRBJ2-7, with D perhaps TRBD1 (6 bases). Between the trimmed V and J ends, which lost 6 bases and 0 bases, there was a span of 15 bases. Germline V lookup: CDR1 MNHEY, CDR2 SVGAGI. The CDR3 sequence is 15 residues long. For the CDR3, the DNA is TGTGCCAGCAGCTTCAGGGGCCTCCTCTCCTACGAGCAGTACTTC. Its protein is CASSFRGLLSYEQYF.

This clone was detected only once. The V call is TRBV10-3, the J call TRBJ2-1, with a weak D call TRBD2 (6 bases). The V and J ends lost 9 bases and 5 bases respectively, with 14 bases between them. CDR1 is ENHRY and CDR2 is SYGVKD in the germline V gene. The CDR3 runs to 13 residues. This CDR3 is CAIGTPLDNEQFF. CDR3 nucleotides: TGTGCCATAGGGACTCCCCTAGACAATGAGCAGTTCTTC.

The chain has TRBV6-1 and TRBJ1-2, with a weak D call TRBD1 (6 bases). Germline V gene lookup returns CDR1 MNHNS and CDR2 SASEGT. Trimming removed 10 bases at V and 8 bases at J, with 20 bases between. CDR3 length: 13 residues. The CDR3 DNA reads TGTGCCACACACAGAACAGGGTTTATCGGCTACACCTTC. It translates to CATHRTGFIGYTF.

V and J are TRBV9 and TRBJ1-1; possibly TRBD1 for D (6 bases). The V end was cut by 3 bases, the J end by 0 bases, with 18 bases between. The CDR3 is 17 amino acids. Germline V gene data show CDR1 as SGDLS and CDR2 as YYNGEE. CDR3 in amino acids: CASSATGSRGLNTEAFF. The CDR3 DNA follows: TGTGCCAGCAGCGCTACGGGATCCAGGGGACTGAACACTGAAGCTTTCTTT.

The CDR3: CSVDSASGEKLFF. The CDR3 nucleotides are TGCAGCGTTGACTCAGCGTCCGGTGAAAAACTGTTTTTT. The rearrangement uses TRBV29-1 and TRBJ1-4; no definite D call. Trimming took off 3 bases at V and 7 bases at J, with 12 bases between the two ends. The CDR3 totals 13 residues. The V gene's germline CDR1 is SQVTM and CDR2 ANQGSEA.

This clone has just one count. The chain couples TRBV25-1 to TRBJ1-5; unclear D gene. From germline, CDR1 is MGHDK and CDR2 SYGVNS. The CDR3 is 14 amino acids. Trimming removed 3 bases from V and 1 base from J, with 7 bases in between. The CDR3 here is CASSEGWSNQPQHF. CDR3 nucleotide sequence: TGTGCCAGCAGTGAGGGGTGGAGCAATCAGCCCCAGCATTTT. The complete variable domain, with remaining parts taken from reference TRBV25-1 and TRBJ1-5, reads EADIYQTPRYLVIGTGKKITLECSQTMGHDKMYWYQQDPGMELHLIHYSYGVNSTEKGDLSSESTVSRIRTEHFPLTLESARPSHTSQYLCASSEGWSNQPQHFGDGTRLSIL.

V usage is TRBV7-8 and J usage is TRBJ2-3; D perhaps matches TRBD2 (6 bases). V lost 6 bases to trimming and J lost 1 base, with 17 bases between them. The germline V gene encodes CDR1 SGHVS and CDR2 FQNEAQ. The CDR3 is 16 residues long. The CDR3 reads CASSLEEASGTDTQYF. The CDR3 DNA reads as TGTGCCAGCAGTCTCGAGGAGGCTAGCGGCACAGATACGCAGTATTTT.

This chain connects TRBV4-3 to TRBJ1-2, with TRBD1 matching over 7 bases. CDR1 is LGHNA, CDR2 YSLEER, per germline. The ends lost 4 bases at V and 0 bases at J; junction bases unmatched: 14. This CDR3 is built from 18 residues. DNA for the CDR3: TGCGCCAGCAGCCTTTTACCACCGGGACAGCTCTCTAACTATGGCTACACCTTC. As protein: CASSLLPPGQLSNYGYTF.

This chain uses TRBV15 with TRBJ1-5; D may be TRBD1 (5 bases). This CDR3 comprises 15 residues. CDR1 and CDR2 from the germline V gene are LNHNV and YYDKDF (reference sequence). Trimming shortened V by 6 bases and J by 4 bases, and 16 bases separated the two germline ends. The DNA for the CDR3 is TGTGCCACCAGTCGTATGGGGGTCGGAAATCAGCCCCAGCATTTT. Amino acids: CATSRMGVGNQPQHF. The complete variable domain, with remaining parts taken from reference TRBV15 and TRBJ1-5, reads DAMVIQNPRYQVTQFGKPVTLSCSQTLNHNVMYWYQQKSSQAPKLLFHYYDKDFNNEADTPDNFQSRRPNTSFCFLDIRSPGLGDTAMYLCATSRMGVGNQPQHFGDGTRLSIL.

This clone was counted once. The rearrangement joins TRBV12-5 to TRBJ1-2; D uncertain. CDR1 LGHNT and CDR2 FRNRAP come from the germline V gene. The CDR3 consists of 13 residues. Trimming pared 0 bases from V and 4 bases from J, leaving 6 bases between. This CDR3 reads CASGLVLSYGYTF. The CDR3, as DNA: TGTGCTAGTGGTTTGGTACTTTCCTATGGCTACACCTTC. Looking up the rest from reference TRBV12-5 and TRBJ1-2 gives the full variable domain: DARVTQTPRHKVTEMGQEVTMRCQPILGHNTVFWYRQTMMQGLELLAYFRNRAPLDDSGMPKDRFSAEMPDATLATLKIQPSEPRDSAVYFCASGLVLSYGYTFGSGTRLTVV.

The genes are TRBV27 and TRBJ1-5; TRBD1 might be the D (6 bases). Germline CDR1 reads MNHEY; CDR2 reads SMNVEV (reference sequence). V was trimmed by 4 bases and J by 0 bases, leaving 7 bases between them. CDR3 length equals 14 residues. Here the CDR3 reads CASSSRGSNQPQHF. DNA of the CDR3: TGTGCCAGCAGTTCCAGGGGTAGCAATCAGCCCCAGCATTTT.

The CDR3 is CASRRQGTNTGELFF. The CDR3 DNA follows: TGTGCCAGCAGACGACAGGGAACGAACACCGGGGAGCTGTTTTTT. This chain uses TRBV6-5 with TRBJ2-2, with 7 bases matching TRBD1. Germline V gives CDR1 MNHEY, CDR2 SVGAGI. The CDR3 contains 15 residues. Trimming removed 6 bases from V and 0 bases from J; junction bases left unmatched: 4.

The chain employs TRBV5-4 and TRBJ2-5, with 8 bases that match TRBD2. V lost 4 bases, J lost 2 bases, and 10 bases stayed unmatched. Germline V gene lookup returns CDR1 SGHNT and CDR2 YYREEE (reference sequence). The CDR3 has 16 amino acids. The CDR3 DNA is TGTGCCAGCAGCCCCGCCCGTAGCGGGGCACAAGAGACCCAGTACTTC. Translated: CASSPARSGAQETQYF. The whole variable domain, filled in from reference TRBV5-4 and TRBJ2-5, reads ETGVTQSPTHLIKTRGQQVTLRCSSQSGHNTVSWYQQALGQGPQFIFQYYREEENGRGNFPPRFSGLQFPNYSSELNVNALELDDSALYLCASSPARSGAQETQYFGPGTRLLVL.

V is TRBV27 and J is TRBJ1-2, with 8 bases fitting TRBD1. Germline CDR1 is MNHEY and CDR2 is SMNVEV (reference sequence). This CDR3 contains 15 residues. After removal of 9 bases from V and 2 bases from J, the junction contained 11 bases not matched to a gene. The CDR3 region is CASTRTGPRNYGYTF. CDR3 nucleotide sequence: TGTGCCAGTACCCGGACAGGGCCAAGAAACTATGGCTACACCTTC.

A word on this clone: One end of the junction is discordant with germline, which a read error may explain. This rearrangement joins TRBV5-1 to TRBJ2-2, with D uncertain. This CDR3 comprises 12 residues. CDR1 SGHRS and CDR2 YFSETQ come from the germline V gene. The CDR3 loop reads CASSSNPGELFF. The CDR3 region has the DNA TGCGCCAGCAGCTCGAACCCCGGGGAGCTGTTTTTT.

The chain carries TRBV2 and TRBJ2-7; maybe TRBD2 (5 bases). V gave up 5 bases and J gave up 0 bases, with 11 bases separating them. The CDR3 consists of 14 residues. Germline CDR1 reads SNHLY; CDR2 reads FYNNEI. The CDR3 DNA reads as TGTGCCAGCAGTCTACTAGTCGGCTCCTACGAGCAGTACTTC. Residues: CASSLLVGSYEQYF.

V gene TRBV6-5 combines with J gene TRBJ1-2, with D tentatively TRBD1 (6 bases). The V end lost 2 bases, the J end lost 8 bases, and 21 bases lay between the germline ends. The CDR3 runs to 16 residues. Germline assignment: CDR1 MNHEY and CDR2 SVGAGI. CDR3 DNA sequence: TGTGCCAGCAGTTACAACAGGGCCGGGGGAACTAGGGGCTACACCTTC. It codes for CASSYNRAGGTRGYTF.

This clone was seen a single time. The J gene is TRBJ2-5, the V gene TRBV5-6; a possible D gene is TRBD1 (6 bases). The germline V and J ends were trimmed by 0 bases and 5 bases, with 11 bases remaining between them. CDR1 and CDR2 (germline): SGHDT, YYEEEE. CDR3 length equals 14 residues. The CDR3 protein is CASSLVGAGETQYF. In nucleotides, the CDR3 is TGTGCCAGCAGCTTGGTGGGGGCCGGGGAGACCCAGTACTTC.

V usage is TRBV27 and J usage is TRBJ2-5, with no clear D. CDR3 size: 15 residues. V lost 6 bases, J lost 0 bases, and 14 bases lay in between. CDR1 and CDR2 (germline): MNHEY, SMNVEV (reference sequence). The chain's CDR3 is CASRERTAYQETQYF. The CDR3 DNA sequence: TGTGCCAGCAGAGAGAGGACGGCGTACCAAGAGACCCAGTACTTC.

This rearrangement joins TRBV14 to TRBJ2-3; D remains ambiguous. V was cut by 1 base and J by 2 bases, with 13 bases left in between. This CDR3 is 16 amino acids long. Germline V gene sequence: CDR1 SGHDN, CDR2 FVKESK. The CDR3 spells CASSQVGRGYTDTQYF. The CDR3 DNA reads as TGTGCCAGCAGCCAAGTGGGCAGAGGTTACACAGATACGCAGTATTTT.

The J gene is TRBJ1-2, the V gene TRBV21-1. TRBV21-1 is given as a pseudogene. This CDR3 has 14 amino acids. The CDR3 DNA follows: TGTGCCAGCAGCAATGAACCTTTTAACTATGGCTACACCTTC. This sequence encodes CASSNEPFNYGYTF.

V gene TRBV29-1 combines with J gene TRBJ1-1; the D is unclear. Germline V gives CDR1 SQVTM, CDR2 ANQGSEA. V was cut by 1 base and J by 1 base, with 7 bases left in between. The CDR3 has 13 amino acids. The CDR3 reads CSVEARANTEAFF. Written as DNA, the CDR3 is TGCAGCGTTGAAGCTCGGGCGAACACTGAAGCTTTCTTT.

The chain's CDR3 is CASSVLGAAGANVLTF. The DNA of the CDR3 is TGTGCCAGCAGTGTTCTGGGGGCGGCTGGGGCCAACGTCCTGACTTTC. The gene calls are TRBV2 and TRBJ2-6; maybe TRBD1 (6 bases). The V end lost 4 bases, the J end lost 2 bases, and 12 bases lay between the germline ends. The CDR3 has 16 residues. The germline CDR1 and CDR2 sequences are SNHLY and FYNNEI.

V and J are TRBV4-1 and TRBJ1-1, with a possible D match to TRBD1 (6 bases). The CDR3 is 16 amino acids. V lost 5 bases, J lost 2 bases, and 18 bases lay in between. Germline loops: CDR1 MGHRA, CDR2 YSYEKL. The CDR3 nucleotides read TGCGCCAGCAGCTTCCGTCGTGGGGGGCAAAACACTGAAGCTTTCTTT. As protein: CASSFRRGGQNTEAFF.

The rearrangement joins TRBV25-1 to TRBJ1-3; 7 bases match TRBD1. The V segment lost 3 bases and the J segment 8 bases; nucleotides outside the gene matches: 19. The length of the CDR3 is 18 residues. The germline V gene encodes CDR1 MGHDK and CDR2 SYGVNS. CDR3 amino acids: CASSDVNRLQGRTDTIYF. For the CDR3, the DNA is TGTGCCAGCAGTGACGTAAACCGATTACAGGGGCGGACAGACACCATATATTTT.

The chain employs TRBV19 and TRBJ2-1; D may be TRBD2 (6 bases). The CDR3 totals 16 residues. V was trimmed by 7 bases and J by 4 bases, leaving 20 bases between them. Germline V gene data show CDR1 as LNHDA and CDR2 as SQIVND (reference sequence). DNA of the CDR3: TGTGCCAGTACCCTCAGCGGTGGGGGGTCTTACAATGAGCAGTTCTTC. This encodes CASTLSGGGSYNEQFF. Drawing the rest from reference TRBV19 and TRBJ2-1, the complete variable domain is DGGITQSPKYLFRKEGQNVTLSCEQNLNHDAMYWYRQDPGQGLRLIYYSQIVNDFQKGDIAEGYSVSREKKESFPLTVTSAQKNPTAFYLCASTLSGGGSYNEQFFGPGTRLTVL.

The chain uses TRBV6-5 and TRBJ2-7; 9 nucleotides agree with TRBD1. The V segment lost 7 bases and the J segment 4 bases; nucleotides outside the gene matches: 8. The CDR3 length is 14 residues. Germline loops: CDR1 MNHEY, CDR2 SVGAGI. The CDR3: CASTFAGQGYEQYF. DNA for the CDR3: TGTGCCAGCACCTTCGCGGGACAGGGTTACGAGCAGTACTTC.